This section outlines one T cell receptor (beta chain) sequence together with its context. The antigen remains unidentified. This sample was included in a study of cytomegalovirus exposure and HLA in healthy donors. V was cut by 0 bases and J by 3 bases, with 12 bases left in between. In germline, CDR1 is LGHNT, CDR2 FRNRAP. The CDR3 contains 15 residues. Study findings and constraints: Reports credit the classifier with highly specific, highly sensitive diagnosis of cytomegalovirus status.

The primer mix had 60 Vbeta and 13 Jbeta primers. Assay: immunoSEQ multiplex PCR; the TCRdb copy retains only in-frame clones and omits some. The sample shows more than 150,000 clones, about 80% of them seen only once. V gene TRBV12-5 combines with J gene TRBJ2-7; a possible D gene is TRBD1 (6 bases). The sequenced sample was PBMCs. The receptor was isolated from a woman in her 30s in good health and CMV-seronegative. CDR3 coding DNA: TGTGCTAGTGGTTTGGTCCCGGGACACGGCTACGAGCAGTACTTC. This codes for CASGLVPGHGYEQYF. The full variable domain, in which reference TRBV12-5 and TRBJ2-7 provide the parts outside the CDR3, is DARVTQTPRHKVTEMGQEVTMRCQPILGHNTVFWYRQTMMQGLELLAYFRNRAPLDDSGMPKDRFSAEMPDATLATLKIQPSEPRDSAVYFCASGLVPGHGYEQYFGPGTRLTVT.